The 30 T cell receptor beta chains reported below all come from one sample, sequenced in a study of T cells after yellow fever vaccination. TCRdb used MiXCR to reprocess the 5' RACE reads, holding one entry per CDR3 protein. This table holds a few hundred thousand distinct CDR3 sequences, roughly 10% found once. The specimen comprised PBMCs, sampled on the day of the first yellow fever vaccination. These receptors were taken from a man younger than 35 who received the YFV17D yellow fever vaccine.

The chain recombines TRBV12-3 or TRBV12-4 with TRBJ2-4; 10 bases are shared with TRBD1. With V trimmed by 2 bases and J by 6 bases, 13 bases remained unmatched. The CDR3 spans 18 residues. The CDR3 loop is CASSLSLGWDRGGNIQYF. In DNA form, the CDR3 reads TGTGCCAGCAGTTTATCACTGGGTTGGGACAGGGGAGGAAACATTCAGTACTTC.

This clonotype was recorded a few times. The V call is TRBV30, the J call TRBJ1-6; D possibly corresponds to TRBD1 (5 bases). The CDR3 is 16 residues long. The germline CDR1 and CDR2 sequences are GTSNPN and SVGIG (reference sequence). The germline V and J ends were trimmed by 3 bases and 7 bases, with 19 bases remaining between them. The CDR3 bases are TGTGCCTGGAGATCTGATCAAGAGGGGTGGAATTCACCCCTCCACTTT. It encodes CAWRSDQEGWNSPLHF.

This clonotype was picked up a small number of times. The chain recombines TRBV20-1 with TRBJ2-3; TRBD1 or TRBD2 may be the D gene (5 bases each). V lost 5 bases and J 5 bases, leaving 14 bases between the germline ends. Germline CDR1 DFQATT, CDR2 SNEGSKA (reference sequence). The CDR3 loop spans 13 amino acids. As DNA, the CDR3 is TGCAGTGCTTCCGGGACCCAACAAGATACGCAGTATTTT. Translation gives CSASGTQQDTQYF.

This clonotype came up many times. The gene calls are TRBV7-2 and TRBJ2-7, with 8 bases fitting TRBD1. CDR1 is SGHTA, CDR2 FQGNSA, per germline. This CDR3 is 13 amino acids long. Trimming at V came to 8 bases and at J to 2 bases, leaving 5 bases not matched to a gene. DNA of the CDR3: TGTGCCAGCGGGACAGGTGGTCCCTACGAGCAGTACTTC. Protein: CASGTGGPYEQYF.

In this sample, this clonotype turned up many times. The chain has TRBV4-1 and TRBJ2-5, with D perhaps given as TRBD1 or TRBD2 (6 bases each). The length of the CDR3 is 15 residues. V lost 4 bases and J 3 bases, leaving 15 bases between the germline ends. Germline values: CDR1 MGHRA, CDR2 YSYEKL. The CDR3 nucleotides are TGCGCCAGCAGCCTCCAGGGGACTTACAAAGAGACCCAGTACTTC. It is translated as CASSLQGTYKETQYF.

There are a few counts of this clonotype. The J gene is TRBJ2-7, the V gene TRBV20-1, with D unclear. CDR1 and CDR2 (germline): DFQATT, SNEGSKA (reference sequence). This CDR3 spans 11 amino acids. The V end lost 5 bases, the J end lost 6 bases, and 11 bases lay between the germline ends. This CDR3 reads CSAARFVEQYF. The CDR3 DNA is TGCAGTGCTGCCCGTTTCGTCGAGCAGTACTTC.

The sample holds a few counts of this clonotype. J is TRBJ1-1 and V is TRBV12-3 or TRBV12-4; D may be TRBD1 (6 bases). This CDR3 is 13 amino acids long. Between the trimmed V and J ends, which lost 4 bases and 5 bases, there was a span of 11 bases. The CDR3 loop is CASSYGGRTEAFF. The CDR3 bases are TGTGCCAGCAGTTACGGGGGGCGGACTGAAGCTTTCTTT.

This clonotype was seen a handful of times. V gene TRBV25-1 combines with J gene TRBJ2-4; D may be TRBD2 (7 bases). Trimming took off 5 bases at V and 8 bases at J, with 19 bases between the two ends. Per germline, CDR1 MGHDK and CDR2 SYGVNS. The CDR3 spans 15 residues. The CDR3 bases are TGTGCCAGCAGTTCTCGAAGGGGGGGGTTGGACATTCAGTACTTC. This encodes CASSSRRGGLDIQYF.

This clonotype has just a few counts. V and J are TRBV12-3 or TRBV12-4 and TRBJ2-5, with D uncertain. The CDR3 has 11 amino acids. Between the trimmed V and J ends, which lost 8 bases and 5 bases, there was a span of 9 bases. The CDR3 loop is CASGYSETQYF. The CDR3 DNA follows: TGTGCCAGCGGCTATTCGGAGACCCAGTACTTC.

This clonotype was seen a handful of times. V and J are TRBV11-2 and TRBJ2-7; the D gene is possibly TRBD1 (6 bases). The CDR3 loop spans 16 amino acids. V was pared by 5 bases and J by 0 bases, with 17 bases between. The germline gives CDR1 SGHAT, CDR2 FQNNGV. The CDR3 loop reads CASSPYKTGSSYEQYF. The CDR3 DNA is TGTGCCAGCAGCCCTTATAAAACAGGGAGCTCCTACGAGCAGTACTTC.

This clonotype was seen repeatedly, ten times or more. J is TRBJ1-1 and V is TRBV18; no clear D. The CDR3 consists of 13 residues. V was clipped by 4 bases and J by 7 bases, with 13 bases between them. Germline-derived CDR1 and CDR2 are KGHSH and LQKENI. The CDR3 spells CASSRDQYSEAFF. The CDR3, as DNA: TGTGCCAGCTCACGTGACCAATATAGTGAAGCTTTCTTT.

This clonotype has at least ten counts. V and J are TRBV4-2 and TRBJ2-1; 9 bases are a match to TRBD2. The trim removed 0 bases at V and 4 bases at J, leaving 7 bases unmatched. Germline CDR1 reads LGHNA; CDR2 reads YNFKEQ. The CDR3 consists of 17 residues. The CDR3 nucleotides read TGTGCCAGCAGCCAAGAAAAAGCGGGGGGATTTTACAATGAGCAGTTCTTC. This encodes CASSQEKAGGFYNEQFF.

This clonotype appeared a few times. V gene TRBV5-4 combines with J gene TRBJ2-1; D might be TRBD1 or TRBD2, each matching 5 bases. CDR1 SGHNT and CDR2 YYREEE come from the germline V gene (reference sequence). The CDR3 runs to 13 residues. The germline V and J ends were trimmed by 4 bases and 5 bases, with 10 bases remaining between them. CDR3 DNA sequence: TGTGCCAGCAGCATACGGGACCACAATGAGCAGTTCTTC. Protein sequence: CASSIRDHNEQFF.

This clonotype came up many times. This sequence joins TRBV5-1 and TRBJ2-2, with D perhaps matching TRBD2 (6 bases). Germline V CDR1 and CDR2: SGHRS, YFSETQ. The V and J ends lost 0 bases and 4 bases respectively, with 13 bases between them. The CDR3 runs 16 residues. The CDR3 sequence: CASSLDGQLATGELFF. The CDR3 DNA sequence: TGCGCCAGCAGCTTGGACGGACAACTAGCCACCGGGGAGCTGTTTTTT.

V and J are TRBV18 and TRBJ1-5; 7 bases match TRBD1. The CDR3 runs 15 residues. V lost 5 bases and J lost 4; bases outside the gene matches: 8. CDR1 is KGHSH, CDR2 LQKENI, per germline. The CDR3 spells CASSEGQSTNQPQHF. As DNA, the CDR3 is TGTGCCAGCTCAGAGGGACAGTCAACAAATCAGCCCCAGCATTTT.

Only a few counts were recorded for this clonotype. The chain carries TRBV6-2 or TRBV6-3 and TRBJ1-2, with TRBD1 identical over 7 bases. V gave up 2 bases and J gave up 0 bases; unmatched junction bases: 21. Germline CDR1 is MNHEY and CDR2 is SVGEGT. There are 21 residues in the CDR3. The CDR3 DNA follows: TGTGCCAGCAGTTACGACCTCACCGGGACAGTGAGCCAAAAAGCTAACTATGGCTACACCTTC. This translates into CASSYDLTGTVSQKANYGYTF.

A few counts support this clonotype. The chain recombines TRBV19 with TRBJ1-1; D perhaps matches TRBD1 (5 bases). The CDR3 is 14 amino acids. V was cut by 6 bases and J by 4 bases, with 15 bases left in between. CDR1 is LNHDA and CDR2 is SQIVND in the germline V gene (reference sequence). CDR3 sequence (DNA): TGTGCCAGTAGCCGGACGGGGGTAGGCACTGAAGCTTTCTTT. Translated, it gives CASSRTGVGTEAFF.

CDR3 in DNA: TGTGCCAGCACCTCGACAGGATTTGATCAGCCCCAGCATTTT. Its translation: CASTSTGFDQPQHF. This chain connects TRBV12-3 or TRBV12-4 to TRBJ1-5; D is perhaps TRBD1 (6 bases). The V end lost 7 bases, the J end lost 5 bases, and 15 bases lay between the germline ends. The CDR3 is made up of 14 amino acids.

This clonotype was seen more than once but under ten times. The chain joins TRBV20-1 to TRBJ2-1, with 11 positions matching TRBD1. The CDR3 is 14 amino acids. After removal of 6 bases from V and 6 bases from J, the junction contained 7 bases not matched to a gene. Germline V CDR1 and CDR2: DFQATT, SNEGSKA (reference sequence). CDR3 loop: CSAMPGQGANEQFF. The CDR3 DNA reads TGCAGTGCCATGCCAGGACAGGGGGCCAATGAGCAGTTCTTC.

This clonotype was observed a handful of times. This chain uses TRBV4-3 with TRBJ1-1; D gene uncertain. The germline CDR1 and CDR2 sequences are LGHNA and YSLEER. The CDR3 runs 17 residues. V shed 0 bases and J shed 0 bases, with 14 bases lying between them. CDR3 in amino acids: CASSQDDQRVLNTEAFF. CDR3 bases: TGCGCCAGCAGCCAAGACGACCAAAGAGTGTTGAACACTGAAGCTTTCTTT.

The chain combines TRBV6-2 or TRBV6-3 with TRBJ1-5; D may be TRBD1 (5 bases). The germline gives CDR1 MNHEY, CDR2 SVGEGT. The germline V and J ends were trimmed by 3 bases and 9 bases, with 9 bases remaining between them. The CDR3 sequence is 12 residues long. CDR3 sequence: CASSYWGGPQHF. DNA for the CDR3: TGTGCCAGCAGTTATTGGGGGGGGCCCCAGCATTTT.

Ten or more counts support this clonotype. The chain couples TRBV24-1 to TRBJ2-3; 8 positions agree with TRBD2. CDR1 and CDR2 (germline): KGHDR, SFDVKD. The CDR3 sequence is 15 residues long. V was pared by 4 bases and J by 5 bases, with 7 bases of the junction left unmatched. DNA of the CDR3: TGTGCCACCAGTGACCCCGGGGGGGTAGGAGATACGCAGTATTTT. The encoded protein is CATSDPGGVGDTQYF.

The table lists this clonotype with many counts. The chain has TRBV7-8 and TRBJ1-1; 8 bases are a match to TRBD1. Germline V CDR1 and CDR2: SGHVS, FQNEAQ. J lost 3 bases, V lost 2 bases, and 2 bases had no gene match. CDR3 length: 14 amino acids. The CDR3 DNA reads TGTGCCAGCAGCTTATCAGGGGGCTACACTGAAGCTTTCTTT. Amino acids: CASSLSGGYTEAFF.

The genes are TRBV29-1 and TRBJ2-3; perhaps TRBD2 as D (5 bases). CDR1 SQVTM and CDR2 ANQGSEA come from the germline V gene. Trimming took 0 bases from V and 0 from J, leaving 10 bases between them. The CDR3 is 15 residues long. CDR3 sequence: CSVEDQRTSTDTQYF. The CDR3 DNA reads TGCAGCGTTGAAGATCAACGGACTAGCACAGATACGCAGTATTTT.

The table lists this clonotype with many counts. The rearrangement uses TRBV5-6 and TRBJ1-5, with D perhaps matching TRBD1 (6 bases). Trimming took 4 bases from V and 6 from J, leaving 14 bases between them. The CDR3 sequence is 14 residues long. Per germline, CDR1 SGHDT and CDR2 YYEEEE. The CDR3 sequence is CASSLGQQGQPQHF. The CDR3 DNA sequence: TGTGCCAGCAGCCTTGGACAGCAGGGTCAGCCCCAGCATTTT.

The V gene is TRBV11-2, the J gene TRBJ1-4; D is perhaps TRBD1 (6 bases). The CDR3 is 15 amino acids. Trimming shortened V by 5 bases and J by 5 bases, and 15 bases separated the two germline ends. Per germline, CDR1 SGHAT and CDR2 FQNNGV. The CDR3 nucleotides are TGTGCCAGCAGCCCGTGGGGGGCTGGAAATGAAAAACTGTTTTTT. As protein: CASSPWGAGNEKLFF. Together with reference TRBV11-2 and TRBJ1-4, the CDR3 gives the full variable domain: EAGVAQSPRYKIIEKRQSVAFWCNPISGHATLYWYQQILGQGPKLLIQFQNNGVVDDSQLPKDRFSAERLKGVDSTLKIQPAKLEDSAVYLCASSPWGAGNEKLFFGSGTQLSVL.

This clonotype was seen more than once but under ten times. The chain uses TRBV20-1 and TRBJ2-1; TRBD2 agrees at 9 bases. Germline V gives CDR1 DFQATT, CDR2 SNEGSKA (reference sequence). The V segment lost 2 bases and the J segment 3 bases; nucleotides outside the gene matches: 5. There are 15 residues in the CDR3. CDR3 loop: CSARNLRGGYNEQFF. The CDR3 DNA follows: TGCAGTGCTAGAAATTTGCGGGGGGGCTACAATGAGCAGTTCTTC.

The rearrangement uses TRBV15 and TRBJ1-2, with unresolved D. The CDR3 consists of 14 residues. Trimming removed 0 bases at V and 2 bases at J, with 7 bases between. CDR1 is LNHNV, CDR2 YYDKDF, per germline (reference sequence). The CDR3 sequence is CATSRDQQNYGYTF. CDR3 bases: TGTGCCACCAGCAGAGATCAACAGAACTATGGCTACACCTTC. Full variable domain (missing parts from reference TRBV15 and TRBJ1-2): DAMVIQNPRYQVTQFGKPVTLSCSQTLNHNVMYWYQQKSSQAPKLLFHYYDKDFNNEADTPDNFQSRRPNTSFCFLDIRSPGLGDTAMYLCATSRDQQNYGYTFGSGTRLTVV.

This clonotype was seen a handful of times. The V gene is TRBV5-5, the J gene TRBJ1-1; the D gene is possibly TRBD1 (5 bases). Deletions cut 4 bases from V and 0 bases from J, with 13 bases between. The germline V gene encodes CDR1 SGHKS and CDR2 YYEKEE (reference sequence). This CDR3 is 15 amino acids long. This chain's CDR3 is CASSGWGNVNTEAFF. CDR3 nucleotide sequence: TGTGCCAGCAGCGGTTGGGGCAATGTGAACACTGAAGCTTTCTTT.

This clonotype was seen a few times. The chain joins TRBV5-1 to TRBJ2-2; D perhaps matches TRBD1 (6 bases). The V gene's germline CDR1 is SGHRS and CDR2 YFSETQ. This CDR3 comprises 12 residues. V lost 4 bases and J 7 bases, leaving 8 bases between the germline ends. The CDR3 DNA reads TGCGCCAGCAGCACGGACAGCGGGGAGCTGTTTTTT. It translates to CASSTDSGELFF.